The rows below give T cell receptor beta chains drawn from one sample of a study of Ad26.COV2.S vaccination and SARS-CoV-2 variants. Clones were sequenced by immunoSEQ multiplex PCR, and TCRdb holds only the in-frame ones, with some missing. The sample lists roughly 510,000 clones; around 90% were seen once. The sequences come from peripheral blood, collected in a trial of Ad26.COV2.S vaccine versus placebo. Receptors were obtained from a person aged 18-65 years who received the Ad26.COV2.S COVID-19 vaccine or a placebo. Each CDR3 is given with its conserved first and last residue. The order of the fields is V gene, CDR3 protein.

v_call: TRBV5-1
cdr3_aa: CASSLGPGVDEQFF

v_call: TRBV21-1
cdr3_aa: CASSQRKEVSVWANVLTF

v_call: TRBV10-3
cdr3_aa: CAISESGGGSLEQYF

v_call: TRBV29-1
cdr3_aa: CSVEGPSSYEQYF

v_call: TRBV29-1
cdr3_aa: CSVAPRGASYEQYF

v_call: TRBV29-1
cdr3_aa: CSVVGGDEQYF

v_call: TRBV6-5
cdr3_aa: CASNLDGTGELFF

v_call: TRBV28
cdr3_aa: CASTESPGNYGYTF

v_call: TRBV7-2
cdr3_aa: CASSQMTGTSYEQYF

v_call: TRBV9
cdr3_aa: CASSVASGDRDTQYF

v_call: TRBV27
cdr3_aa: CASSPTTGSSYNSPLHF

v_call: TRBV27
cdr3_aa: CASSPPGNEQFF

v_call: TRBV28
cdr3_aa: CASSFRGGIGYTF

v_call: TRBV6-5
cdr3_aa: CASRLGLGGYEQYF

v_call: TRBV6-2/TRBV6-3
cdr3_aa: CASNPSGLASLEQFF

v_call: TRBV5-8
cdr3_aa: CASSLGTWTSGTPYEQYF

v_call: TRBV9
cdr3_aa: CASSVRGDYYNEQFF

v_call: TRBV25-1
cdr3_aa: CASSTFGRHDEQFF

v_call: TRBV7-9
cdr3_aa: CASSPSGVGAHEQYF

v_call: TRBV30
cdr3_aa: CAWAPGAGVIGELFF

v_call: TRBV5-8
cdr3_aa: CASSLLAGGSEQFF

v_call: TRBV29-1
cdr3_aa: CSVEDWGRYGYTF

v_call: TRBV28
cdr3_aa: CASSLSTGGYGYTF

v_call: TRBV19
cdr3_aa: CASRFAGTPNQKLFF

v_call: TRBV6-5
cdr3_aa: CASSYSSVPPYNEQFF

v_call: TRBV2
cdr3_aa: CASSEGSGDGYTF

v_call: TRBV7-3
cdr3_aa: CASSLTGQGWDEQFF

v_call: TRBV4-2
cdr3_aa: CASSQDWGRWGGADNEQFF

v_call: TRBV5-8
cdr3_aa: CASSLGTGRSEAFF

v_call: TRBV5-5
cdr3_aa: CASSLLLETQYF

v_call: TRBV7-2
cdr3_aa: CASSLSPLAGKGYEQYF

v_call: TRBV19
cdr3_aa: CASNPLGGRNYGYTF

v_call: TRBV28
cdr3_aa: CASGGLAGGRTYEQYF

v_call: TRBV5-8
cdr3_aa: CASSLQGGRFYEQYF

v_call: TRBV19
cdr3_aa: CASRPTSGGRYTQYF

v_call: TRBV28
cdr3_aa: CASRYGAYQETQYF

v_call: TRBV4-3
cdr3_aa: CASSQESRFPFNSPLHF

v_call: TRBV7-2
cdr3_aa: CASRQGLNTIYF

v_call: TRBV6-5
cdr3_aa: CAAALGVSGTGELFF

v_call: TRBV2
cdr3_aa: CASSEDTGGRNTIYF

v_call: TRBV6-6
cdr3_aa: CASSYFASGTYEQYF

v_call: TRBV27
cdr3_aa: CASSLLGSGLAGGWANVLTF

v_call: TRBV5-1
cdr3_aa: CASSDLGTNTYEQYF

v_call: TRBV20-1
cdr3_aa: CSASTGTTISGQPQHF

v_call: TRBV19
cdr3_aa: CASSTGRSEGEAFF

v_call: TRBV5-4
cdr3_aa: CASSLGAEREQFF

v_call: TRBV19
cdr3_aa: CASKIGTANTGELFF

v_call: TRBV4-1
cdr3_aa: CASSQLTSGNTDTQYF

v_call: TRBV7-8
cdr3_aa: CASSLWGDTYSNQPQHF

v_call: TRBV28
cdr3_aa: CAIRTGGTYTEAFF

v_call: TRBV10-3
cdr3_aa: CAIRGAGGPGNEQFF

v_call: TRBV3-1/TRBV3-2
cdr3_aa: CASSHGQAFNQPQHF

v_call: TRBV6-2/TRBV6-3
cdr3_aa: CASSTSGAQQYF

v_call: TRBV14
cdr3_aa: CASSQDGALAGTDTQYF

v_call: TRBV30
cdr3_aa: CAWFRGNYGYTF

v_call: TRBV9
cdr3_aa: CASSGASGPYEQYF

v_call: TRBV6-6
cdr3_aa: CASSPHSGTSGRGSYNEQFF

v_call: TRBV5-1
cdr3_aa: CASSPNTGRTDTQYF

v_call: TRBV30
cdr3_aa: CAWSPGLTYEQYF

v_call: TRBV27
cdr3_aa: CASSPLGAGEREQYF